Below are 19 T cell receptor beta chains sequenced from a single sample in a study of blood T cell repertoires in COVID-19. Generated by immunoSEQ multiplex PCR, the TCRdb table keeps only in-frame clones and is missing some. The sample shows some 370,000 clones, 90% of them seen only once. Specimen: peripheral blood. These receptor sequences come from a man aged 18 to 35 with active or convalescent COVID-19.

The CDR3 bases are TGTGCCAGCAGCTCTAGCGGGGGGGCCCACGAGCAGTACTTC. It is translated as CASSSSGGAHEQYF. J is TRBJ2-7 and V is TRBV6-5; the match to TRBD2 covers 12 bases. Germline CDR1 and CDR2: MNHEY and SVGAGI. This CDR3 is built from 14 residues. V dropped 6 bases and J dropped 5; count of bases not matched to a gene: 5.

This chain connects TRBV7-9 to TRBJ2-5, with a possible D match to TRBD1 (6 bases). CDR1 and CDR2 (germline): SEHNR, FQNEAQ (reference sequence). The V and J ends lost 10 bases and 1 base respectively, with 28 bases between them. This CDR3 region has 18 residues. The CDR3 nucleotides are TGTGCCACCAACGACGGCACAGGGAAGTTTCGGGTCCAAGAGACCCAGTACTTC. Translation: CATNDGTGKFRVQETQYF.

The J gene is TRBJ2-7, the V gene TRBV5-6, with 9 bases that match TRBD1. Germline-derived CDR1 and CDR2 are SGHDT and YYEEEE. V trimming: 4 bases; J trimming: 4 bases; junction bases outside the gene matches: 12. The CDR3 is 16 residues long. This CDR3 reads CASSLTTGTGIYEQYF. CDR3 sequence (DNA): TGTGCCAGCAGCCTGACTACCGGGACAGGGATTTACGAGCAGTACTTC.

In its sample, this clone was seen once. The DNA for the CDR3 is TGTGCCAGCAGCCATGGGACAGGGGGCGATCGAGAGACCCAGTACTTC. Its protein product is CASSHGTGGDRETQYF. The chain uses TRBV11-3 and TRBJ2-5; 12 bases agree with TRBD1. V dropped 5 bases and J dropped 4; count of bases not matched to a gene: 8. Germline V gene data show CDR1 as SGHNT and CDR2 as YENEEA. This CDR3 contains 16 residues.

This clone has just a few counts. The J gene is TRBJ2-3, the V gene TRBV5-5; 9 nucleotides match TRBD1. Germline CDR1 SGHKS, CDR2 YYEKEE (reference sequence). The trim removed 4 bases at V and 7 bases at J, leaving 4 bases unmatched. The CDR3 covers 13 residues. CDR3 sequence: CASSPGQGNTQYF. The CDR3 coding sequence is TGTGCCAGCAGCCCGGGACAGGGCAATACGCAGTATTTT.

The chain has TRBV30 and TRBJ1-5; D not certain. Germline CDR1 and CDR2: GTSNPN and SVGIG (reference sequence). Between the trimmed V and J ends, which lost 0 bases and 2 bases, there was a span of 5 bases. The CDR3 is made up of 13 amino acids. CDR3 residues: CAWSVAGNQPQHF. Here the CDR3 DNA reads TGTGCCTGGAGTGTGGCAGGCAATCAGCCCCAGCATTTT.

This clone was picked up one time. The V call is TRBV9, the J call TRBJ1-3; no firm D call. CDR1 and CDR2 from the germline V gene are SGDLS and YYNGEE. The germline V and J ends were trimmed by 4 bases and 0 bases, with 5 bases remaining between them. The length of the CDR3 is 13 residues. The CDR3 coding sequence is TGTGCCAGCAGCAAGAGCTCTGGAAACACCATATATTTT. It codes for CASSKSSGNTIYF.

This clone occurred once. J is TRBJ1-1 and V is TRBV7-3, with D uncertain. The CDR3 runs 13 residues. Trimming took off 3 bases at V and 3 bases at J, with 8 bases between the two ends. CDR1 is SGHTA, CDR2 FQGTGA, per germline. Here the CDR3 reads CASSFTGDTEAFF. In DNA, the CDR3 is TGTGCCAGCAGCTTCACCGGAGACACTGAAGCTTTCTTT.

The chain recombines TRBV24-1 with TRBJ1-5, with 8 bases aligning to TRBD1. Germline CDR1 KGHDR, CDR2 SFDVKD. The CDR3 length is 15 residues. The J segment lost 5 bases and the V segment lost 3 bases, leaving 5 bases of the junction unmatched. The CDR3 reads CATSDVTGADQPQHF. Written as DNA, the CDR3 is TGTGCCACCAGTGATGTGACAGGGGCAGATCAGCCCCAGCATTTT.

The chain combines TRBV6-2 or TRBV6-3 with TRBJ2-1, with 12 bases that match TRBD2. The CDR3 totals 17 residues. J was trimmed by 4 bases and V by 2 bases; bases with no gene match: 6. From germline, CDR1 is MNHEY and CDR2 SVGEGT. The chain's CDR3 is CASSYLAGGPEYNEQFF. The CDR3 DNA reads as TGTGCCAGCAGTTACCTAGCGGGAGGGCCTGAATACAATGAGCAGTTCTTC.

V and J are TRBV11-2 and TRBJ1-3; D uncertain. The length of the CDR3 is 16 residues. V lost 4 bases and J lost 4, with 17 bases in between. Germline V gene sequence: CDR1 SGHAT, CDR2 FQNNGV. The CDR3 DNA is TGTGCCAGCAGCTATCCGGTGGGAGGGCGGGGAAACACCATATATTTT. It specifies CASSYPVGGRGNTIYF.

The chain is built from TRBV6-5 and TRBJ1-1; TRBD1 might be the D (5 bases). Trimming shortened V by 2 bases and J by 6 bases, and 13 bases separated the two germline ends. The CDR3 contains 14 residues. Germline V gives CDR1 MNHEY, CDR2 SVGAGI. The CDR3: CASSYVSGVAEAFF. The CDR3 DNA sequence: TGTGCCAGCAGTTACGTCTCGGGGGTTGCTGAAGCTTTCTTT.

V usage is TRBV6-1 and J usage is TRBJ1-3; D perhaps matches TRBD1 (5 bases). The CDR3 spans 13 residues. Trimming removed 11 bases at V and 3 bases at J, with 14 bases between. Germline V gene sequence: CDR1 MNHNS, CDR2 SASEGT. The CDR3 here is CAGGLGGGNTIYF. The CDR3 DNA follows: TGTGCCGGGGGTCTGGGGGGTGGAAACACCATATATTTT.

The chain is built from TRBV5-1 and TRBJ2-3; D is unresolved. CDR1 SGHRS and CDR2 YFSETQ come from the germline V gene. The V end lost 6 bases, the J end lost 6 bases, and 11 bases lay between the germline ends. CDR3 size: 12 residues. This chain's CDR3 is CASKENADTQYF. The DNA of the CDR3 is TGCGCCAGCAAGGAGAACGCGGATACGCAGTATTTT.

V usage is TRBV18 and J usage is TRBJ2-7; maybe TRBD2 (7 bases). The length of the CDR3 is 15 residues. Germline V lookup: CDR1 KGHSH, CDR2 LQKENI. V lost 5 bases, J lost 3 bases, and 17 bases lay in between. The chain's CDR3 is CASSNARGPLYEQYF. The CDR3 DNA reads as TGTGCCAGCTCAAACGCGCGGGGGCCGCTCTACGAGCAGTACTTC.

The chain uses TRBV7-6 and TRBJ2-1; TRBD2 is a possible D gene (5 bases). Germline V lookup: CDR1 SGHVS, CDR2 FNYEAQ. The CDR3 runs 13 residues. The V end was cut by 3 bases, the J end by 6 bases, with 9 bases between. The CDR3 sequence is CASSFGSINEQFF. The CDR3 DNA reads as TGTGCCAGCAGCTTTGGGAGCATCAATGAGCAGTTCTTC.

The count of this clone is one. This chain joins TRBV28 and TRBJ2-3, with TRBD2 matching 14 bases. V was pared by 4 bases and J by 3 bases, with 6 bases of the junction left unmatched. Germline V gene lookup returns CDR1 MDHEN and CDR2 SYDVKM. The CDR3 has 17 amino acids. CDR3 bases: TGTGCCAGCAGTTCTAGACTAGCGGGAGGGGTGACAGATACGCAGTATTTT. Translating gives CASSSRLAGGVTDTQYF.

This rearrangement joins TRBV5-1 to TRBJ2-7; D is possibly TRBD2 (6 bases). The CDR3 is 15 residues long. Trimming shortened V by 5 bases and J by 3 bases, and 18 bases separated the two germline ends. Germline V gene sequence: CDR1 SGHRS, CDR2 YFSETQ. The CDR3 loop reads CASSPYQRVLYEQYF. The CDR3, as DNA: TGCGCCAGCAGTCCCTACCAGCGGGTCCTCTACGAGCAGTACTTC.

V is TRBV5-5 and J is TRBJ1-5, with D possibly matching TRBD1 (6 bases). The CDR3 contains 15 residues. Germline V gene data show CDR1 as SGHKS and CDR2 as YYEKEE (reference sequence). V lost 4 bases, J lost 3 bases, and 14 bases lay in between. CDR3 residues: CASSLTTGINQPQHF. CDR3 coding DNA: TGTGCCAGCAGCCTTACGACAGGAATCAATCAGCCCCAGCATTTT.